The 21 T cell receptor beta chains presented below share a single source sample, sequenced in a study of control samples from healthy donors and cancer patients. Assay: immunoSEQ multiplex PCR; the TCRdb copy retains only in-frame clones and omits some. The data contain tens of thousands of clones, 75% to 85% of them seen just once; the ten biggest clones take up 4.5% to 6.5%. Sequenced input: blood. These receptors all come from a man in his forties in good health.

Written as DNA, the CDR3 is TGTGCCAGCTCACCAAGTGGGGACGCTAACTATGGCTACACCTTC. It specifies CASSPSGDANYGYTF. V is TRBV18 and J is TRBJ1-2; tentatively, D is TRBD1 (5 bases). CDR3 length: 15 residues. V gave up 2 bases and J gave up 0 bases, with 10 bases separating them. The V gene's germline CDR1 is KGHSH and CDR2 LQKENI. The whole variable domain, filled in from reference TRBV18 and TRBJ1-2, reads NAGVMQNPRHLVRRRGQEARLRCSPMKGHSHVYWYRQLPEEGLKFMVYLQKENIIDESGMPKERFSAEFPKEGPSILRIQQVVRGDSAAYFCASSPSGDANYGYTFGSGTRLTVV.

This chain joins TRBV19 and TRBJ2-3, with 7 positions matching TRBD1. J gave up 4 bases and V 0 bases, and 13 bases lay outside the gene matches. The CDR3 sequence is 18 residues long. Germline V gene data show CDR1 as LNHDA and CDR2 as SQIVND (reference sequence). CDR3 region: CASSIEPWQGVSADTQYF. CDR3 coding DNA: TGTGCCAGTAGTATAGAGCCCTGGCAGGGGGTAAGCGCAGATACGCAGTATTTT.

The chain carries TRBV30 and TRBJ1-2, with 7 bases matching TRBD1. CDR1 and CDR2 (germline): GTSNPN, SVGIG (reference sequence). The CDR3 covers 14 residues. Trimming cost V 2 bases and J 7 bases; bases outside gene matches: 10. CDR3 in amino acids: CAWSRSGQYGGYTF. The CDR3 nucleotides read TGTGCCTGGAGTAGGTCGGGACAGTATGGTGGCTACACCTTC.

J is TRBJ1-3 and V is TRBV9, with 7 positions matching TRBD1. The CDR3 sequence is 15 residues long. Germline loops: CDR1 SGDLS, CDR2 YYNGEE. V shed 3 bases, J shed 4 bases, and the junction held 7 bases outside the gene matches. As DNA, the CDR3 is TGTGCCAGCAGCGGTCTTTGGACAGGAGGAAACACCATATATTTT. Translation: CASSGLWTGGNTIYF.

This clone has just one count. The V gene is TRBV5-1, the J gene TRBJ2-5; D unresolved. Germline-derived CDR1 and CDR2 are SGHRS and YFSETQ. V lost 5 bases and J 2 bases, leaving 7 bases between the germline ends. CDR3 size: 12 residues. The CDR3 is CASRPGQETQYF. The CDR3 DNA follows: TGCGCCAGCAGGCCTGGGCAAGAGACCCAGTACTTC.

The chain has TRBV4-3 and TRBJ2-7, with 8 positions matching TRBD2. CDR1 LGHNA and CDR2 YSLEER come from the germline V gene. The V and J ends lost 9 bases and 2 bases, in that order; junction bases with no gene match: 6. The CDR3 extends over 13 amino acids. The CDR3 loop is CARGSGVTYEQYF. The CDR3 coding sequence is TGCGCCAGGGGTAGCGGGGTGACCTACGAGCAGTACTTC.

This chain uses TRBV5-6 with TRBJ2-7, with TRBD1 matching over 7 bases. The CDR3 is made up of 16 amino acids. With 0 bases clipped from V and 6 bases from J, the junction kept 12 bases outside the gene matches. Germline V gene data show CDR1 as SGHDT and CDR2 as YYEEEE. The CDR3 here is CASSLAGEGATAEQYF. The CDR3 DNA sequence: TGTGCCAGCAGCTTGGCCGGTGAGGGGGCGACAGCCGAGCAGTACTTC.

The rearrangement links TRBV5-1 to TRBJ2-3; D perhaps matches TRBD2 (5 bases). Germline CDR1 and CDR2: SGHRS and YFSETQ. V was clipped by 4 bases and J by 0 bases, with 12 bases between them. CDR3 length: 15 residues. CDR3 in DNA: TGCGCCAGCAGCGACGCGAGGGCTAGCACAGATACGCAGTATTTT. Translated: CASSDARASTDTQYF.

This chain joins TRBV6-9 and TRBJ2-3; 10 positions match TRBD2. J was trimmed by 4 bases and V by 2 bases; bases with no gene match: 3. The CDR3 spans 15 residues. CDR1 is MNHGY and CDR2 is SVAAGI in the germline V gene. The CDR3 DNA is TGTGCCAGCAGTTATATGGGACTAGCGCCAGATACGCAGTATTTT. Translated: CASSYMGLAPDTQYF.

The gene calls are TRBV13 and TRBJ2-3; 8 bases are shared with TRBD1. The J segment lost 6 bases and the V segment lost 4 bases, leaving 9 bases of the junction unmatched. Germline loops: CDR1 PRHDT, CDR2 FYEKMQ (reference sequence). The CDR3 loop spans 15 amino acids. CDR3 loop: CASSSTGTGADTQYF. CDR3 coding DNA: TGTGCCAGCAGCTCTACCGGGACAGGAGCCGATACGCAGTATTTT. The full variable domain, in which reference TRBV13 and TRBJ2-3 provide the parts outside the CDR3, is AAGVIQSPRHLIKEKRETATLKCYPIPRHDTVYWYQQGPGQDPQFLISFYEKMQSDKGSIPDRFSAQQFSDYHSELNMSSLELGDSALYFCASSSTGTGADTQYFGPGTRLTVL.

The chain links TRBV6-2 or TRBV6-3 to TRBJ2-1; 7 positions match TRBD2. The CDR3 spans 18 residues. Trimming at V came to 2 bases and at J to 7 bases, leaving 17 bases not matched to a gene. CDR1 is MNHEY, CDR2 SVGEGT, per germline. The CDR3 sequence: CASSYLPGLLRDANEQFF. The CDR3 bases are TGTGCCAGCAGTTACCTCCCGGGACTACTCCGAGATGCGAATGAGCAGTTCTTC.

The rearrangement joins TRBV28 to TRBJ1-3; weak D call: TRBD1 (5 bases). The V gene lost 6 bases and the J gene lost 2 bases, with 11 bases spanning the gap. The length of the CDR3 is 14 residues. Germline-derived CDR1 and CDR2 are MDHEN and SYDVKM. CDR3: CASSSGTTGNTIYF. CDR3 bases: TGTGCCAGCAGCTCCGGGACGACTGGAAACACCATATATTTT. The variable domain in full, completed from reference TRBV28 and TRBJ1-3, reads DVKVTQSSRYLVKRTGEKVFLECVQDMDHENMFWYRQDPGLGLRLIYFSYDVKMKEKGDIPEGYSVSREKKERFSLILESASTNQTSMYLCASSSGTTGNTIYFGEGSWLTVV.

This clone has more than one count but fewer than ten. This chain connects TRBV6-5 to TRBJ2-5; D unclear. The V gene's germline CDR1 is MNHEY and CDR2 SVGAGI. The ends were cut back, 6 bases at V and 6 bases at J, with 8 bases in the middle. CDR3 length equals 11 residues. CDR3 residues: CASSEAQTQYF. CDR3 in DNA: TGTGCCAGCAGCGAGGCCCAGACCCAGTACTTC.

This rearrangement joins TRBV20-1 to TRBJ2-3; D gene unclear. The CDR3 sequence is 11 residues long. Germline values: CDR1 DFQATT, CDR2 SNEGSKA (reference sequence). The ends were cut back, 5 bases at V and 4 bases at J, with 7 bases in the middle. The CDR3 spells CSAHPSDTQYF. In nucleotides, the CDR3 is TGCAGTGCTCACCCCTCAGATACGCAGTATTTT.

This sequence joins TRBV29-1 and TRBJ1-1, with D possibly TRBD1 on 5 matching bases. The CDR3 sequence is 13 residues long. V was pared by 8 bases and J by 9 bases, with 22 bases between. Germline V lookup: CDR1 SQVTM, CDR2 ANQGSEA. CDR3 in amino acids: CSTRGVGGGQAFF. CDR3 nucleotide sequence: TGCAGCACCCGGGGAGTTGGGGGGGGTCAAGCTTTCTTT.

This clone was observed a single time. The chain has TRBV11-3 and TRBJ2-1, with D maybe TRBD1 (6 bases). Trimming removed 5 bases at V and 3 bases at J, with 17 bases between. The CDR3 is 16 residues long. In germline, CDR1 is SGHNT, CDR2 YENEEA. The CDR3 reads CASSKGTTRLYNEQFF. As DNA, the CDR3 is TGTGCCAGCAGCAAAGGGACAACGCGCCTCTACAATGAGCAGTTCTTC.

The chain carries TRBV11-3 and TRBJ1-3; the D is unclear. V was shortened by 1 base and J by 3 bases, with 7 bases between the two germline ends. Germline V lookup: CDR1 SGHNT, CDR2 YENEEA. The CDR3 has 14 residues. This CDR3 reads CASSLGEGGNTIYF. The CDR3 nucleotides read TGTGCCAGCAGCTTAGGAGAAGGTGGAAACACCATATATTTT.

The rearrangement joins TRBV19 to TRBJ1-4; D remains unclear. CDR3 length: 16 amino acids. V shed 5 bases and J shed 3 bases, with 16 bases lying between them. Germline V lookup: CDR1 LNHDA, CDR2 SQIVND (reference sequence). CDR3 region: CASSWAVGPANEKLFF. In DNA, the CDR3 is TGTGCCAGTAGTTGGGCCGTCGGTCCCGCTAATGAAAAACTGTTTTTT.

This clone came up once. The chain combines TRBV11-3 with TRBJ2-1; a possible D gene is TRBD2 (5 bases). The CDR3 is made up of 14 amino acids. The germline V gene encodes CDR1 SGHNT and CDR2 YENEEA. V dropped 4 bases and J dropped 0 bases, with 7 bases sitting between them. The CDR3 spells CASSSGSSYNEQFF. The CDR3 nucleotides are TGTGCCAGCAGCTCTGGGAGCTCCTACAATGAGCAGTTCTTC.

The chain carries TRBV27 and TRBJ1-2; the match to TRBD1 covers 7 bases. Germline V gene lookup returns CDR1 MNHEY and CDR2 SMNVEV (reference sequence). The CDR3 contains 15 residues. V lost 0 bases and J lost 6; bases outside the gene matches: 7. The CDR3 here is CASSLSGNRGNGYTF. The DNA for the CDR3 is TGTGCCAGCAGTTTATCGGGAAACAGGGGTAATGGCTACACCTTC.

The chain has TRBV4-2 and TRBJ2-3, with TRBD2 matching 10 bases. V shed 1 base, J shed 1 base, and the junction held 8 bases outside the gene matches. CDR3 length: 18 residues. CDR1 and CDR2 (germline): LGHNA, YNFKEQ. The CDR3 DNA follows: TGTGCCAGCAGCCAAGGGCCTAGCGGGAGTTTCGGCACAGATACGCAGTATTTT. It is translated as CASSQGPSGSFGTDTQYF.